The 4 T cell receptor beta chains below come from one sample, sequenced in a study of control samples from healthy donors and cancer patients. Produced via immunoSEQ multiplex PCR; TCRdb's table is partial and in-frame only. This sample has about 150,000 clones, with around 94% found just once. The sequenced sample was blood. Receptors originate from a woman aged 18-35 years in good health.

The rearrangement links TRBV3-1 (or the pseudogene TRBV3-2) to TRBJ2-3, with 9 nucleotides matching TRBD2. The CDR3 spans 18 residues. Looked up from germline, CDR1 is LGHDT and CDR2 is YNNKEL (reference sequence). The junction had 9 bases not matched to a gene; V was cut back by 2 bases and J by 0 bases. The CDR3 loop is CASSQSPGGGGSTDTQYF. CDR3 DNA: TGTGCCAGCAGCCAATCCCCGGGCGGGGGGGGAAGCACAGATACGCAGTATTTT.

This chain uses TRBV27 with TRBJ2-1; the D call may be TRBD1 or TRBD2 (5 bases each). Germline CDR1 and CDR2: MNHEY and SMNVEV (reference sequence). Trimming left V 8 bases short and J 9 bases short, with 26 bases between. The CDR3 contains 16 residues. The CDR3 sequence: CASLNRAGVGPGEQFF. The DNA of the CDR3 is TGTGCCAGCCTAAACCGGGCCGGGGTGGGGCCCGGTGAGCAGTTCTTC.

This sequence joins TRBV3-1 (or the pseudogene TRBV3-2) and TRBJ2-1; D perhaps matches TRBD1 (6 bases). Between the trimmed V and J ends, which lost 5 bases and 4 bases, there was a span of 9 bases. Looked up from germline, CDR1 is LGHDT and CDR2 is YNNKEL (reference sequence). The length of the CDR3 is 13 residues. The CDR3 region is CASSDRRYNEQFF. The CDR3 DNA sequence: TGTGCCAGCAGCGACAGGAGATACAATGAGCAGTTCTTC.

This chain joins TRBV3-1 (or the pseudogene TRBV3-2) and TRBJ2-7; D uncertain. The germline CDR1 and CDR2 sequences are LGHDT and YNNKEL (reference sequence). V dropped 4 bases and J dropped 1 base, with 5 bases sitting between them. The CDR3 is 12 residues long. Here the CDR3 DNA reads TGTGCCAGCAGCCCTGGATCCTACGAGCAGTACTTC. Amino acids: CASSPGSYEQYF.